This record covers a single T cell receptor beta chain. This sample is drawn from a study of blood T cells in healthy people across ages. The CDR3 loop spans 12 amino acids. Germline V gives CDR1 MNHNY, CDR2 SVGAGI (reference sequence). The V end was cut by 4 bases, the J end by 8 bases, with 11 bases between. Next came a second PCR, run for about 6 to 12 cycles, which used a sample-barcoded 5' primer along with a J-beta primer mix. Unique molecular identifiers of 12 random nucleotides labeled each cDNA. TCRdb called the 5' RACE reads again in MiXCR, with one record for every CDR3 protein. Here the sample spans roughly 730,000 distinct CDR3 sequences, roughly 56% being singletons.

This TCR was sampled from a man aged 35 to 55 in good health. The sequenced material came from blood. This chain uses TRBV6-6 with TRBJ1-2; D not resolved. Written as DNA, the CDR3 is TGTGCCAGCAGTTTGCGGGTAACCGGCTACACCTTC. This encodes CASSLRVTGYTF.